These 9 T cell receptor beta chains came from one sample sequenced in a study of cytomegalovirus exposure and HLA in healthy donors (dated by TCRdb to the late 2010s). The protocol used for the library was the immunoSEQ multiplex PCR assay. A mixture of 60 forward primers for TCR Vbeta segments and 13 reverse primers for TCR Jbeta segments was used in the multiplex PCR. The clones in this table, taken by TCRdb from immuneACCESS, are in-frame only. Not every clone is retained; where verified, under half of the shortfall comes from an unresolved V gene, and the cause of the rest is unknown. The sample table holds 110,000 to 150,000 clones, of which around 77% were seen once. Approximately 5% of the sample is in the top ten clones. The material sequenced was PBMCs. The source of these receptors is a woman in her forties or fifties in good health and CMV-seronegative.

The chain links TRBV6-1 to TRBJ2-1; 9 positions match TRBD2. The V segment lost 0 bases and the J segment 4 bases; nucleotides outside the gene matches: 10. The CDR3 extends over 18 amino acids. The germline V gene encodes CDR1 MNHNS and CDR2 SASEGT. The CDR3 region has the DNA TGTGCCAGCAGTGAAGCGCTCCGGATGGCGGGGGGGTACAATGAGCAGTTCTTC. Amino acids: CASSEALRMAGGYNEQFF.

This sequence joins TRBV19 and TRBJ1-2; 7 positions agree with TRBD1. The J segment lost 4 bases and the V segment lost 8 bases, leaving 16 bases of the junction unmatched. The CDR3 has 16 amino acids. CDR1 and CDR2 from the germline V gene are LNHDA and SQIVND (reference sequence). The CDR3 reads CASRGRDRFLVYGYTF. The CDR3 region has the DNA TGTGCCAGTCGAGGTCGGGACAGATTCCTGGTCTATGGCTACACCTTC.

V usage is TRBV5-8 and J usage is TRBJ2-3; TRBD1 matches 7 bases. Germline V CDR1 and CDR2: SGHTS, YDEGEE. Trimming took 0 bases from V and 1 from J; bases not matched to a gene: 8. The CDR3 runs 17 residues. In nucleotides, the CDR3 is TGTGCCAGCAGCTTGGGGGCAGGGGGTCGGGGCACAGATACGCAGTATTTT. Amino acids: CASSLGAGGRGTDTQYF.

This clone came up a few times. This chain joins TRBV5-4 and TRBJ2-1, with 8 bases fitting TRBD1. There are 17 residues in the CDR3. Germline CDR1 SGHNT, CDR2 YYREEE (reference sequence). With V trimmed by 4 bases and J by 2 bases, 11 bases remained unmatched. CDR3 bases: TGTGCCAGCAGCCGGTCAACGATGGACAGGGCCTACAATGAGCAGTTCTTC. This gives the protein CASSRSTMDRAYNEQFF.

The chain uses TRBV7-6 and TRBJ2-5; TRBD2 matches 10 bases. Germline CDR1 and CDR2: SGHVS and FNYEAQ. J was trimmed by 4 bases and V by 0 bases; bases with no gene match: 2. CDR3 size: 15 residues. The CDR3 bases are TGTGCCAGCAGCTTAGCTAGGACTAGCGGAGAGACCCAGTACTTC. Residues: CASSLARTSGETQYF.

This rearrangement joins TRBV27 to TRBJ2-7, with D perhaps TRBD1 (5 bases). Trimming took off 3 bases at V and 6 bases at J, with 12 bases between the two ends. The CDR3 contains 13 residues. Per the germline V gene, CDR1 is MNHEY and CDR2 is SMNVEV (reference sequence). The CDR3 nucleotides read TGTGCCAGCAGTTTTAGCAGGGCCGGCGAGCAGTACTTC. Residues: CASSFSRAGEQYF.

This clone appeared a few times. The chain employs TRBV4-3 and TRBJ1-4, with 10 bases matching TRBD1. The CDR3 spans 15 residues. Germline CDR1 LGHNA, CDR2 YSLEER. J lost 4 bases, V lost 4 bases, and 3 bases had no gene match. The CDR3 spells CASSPWTGGNEKLFF. CDR3 nucleotides: TGCGCCAGCAGCCCTTGGACAGGGGGTAATGAAAAACTGTTTTTT.

The V gene is TRBV11-3, the J gene TRBJ2-2; TRBD1 aligns across 8 bases. The length of the CDR3 is 13 residues. V lost 5 bases to trimming and J lost 6 bases; unmatched junction nucleotides: 2. Germline V gives CDR1 SGHNT, CDR2 YENEEA. In DNA form, the CDR3 reads TGTGCCAGCAGCCAGACAGGGGCCGGGGAGCTGTTTTTT. Protein product: CASSQTGAGELFF.

V and J are TRBV30 and TRBJ2-4; 7 bases match TRBD2. The V gene's germline CDR1 is GTSNPN and CDR2 SVGIG (reference sequence). The CDR3 consists of 15 residues. Trimming cost V 3 bases and J 0 bases; bases outside gene matches: 5. CDR3 coding DNA: TGTGCCTGGAGCTTGCGGGGGTTAGCCAAAAACATTCAGTACTTC. Encoded protein: CAWSLRGLAKNIQYF.